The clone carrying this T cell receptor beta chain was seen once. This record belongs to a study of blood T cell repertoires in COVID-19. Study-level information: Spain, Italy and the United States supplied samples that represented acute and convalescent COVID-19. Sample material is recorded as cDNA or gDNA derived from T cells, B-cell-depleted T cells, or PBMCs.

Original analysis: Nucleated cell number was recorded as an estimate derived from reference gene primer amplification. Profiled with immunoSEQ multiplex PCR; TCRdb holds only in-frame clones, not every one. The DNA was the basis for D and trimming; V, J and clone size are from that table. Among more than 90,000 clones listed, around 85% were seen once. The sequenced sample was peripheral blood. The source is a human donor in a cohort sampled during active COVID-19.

The CDR3 coding sequence is TGTGCCAGCAGCTTAGATGGCCTAGCGGGAGGCAATGAGCAGTTCTTC. Its translation is CASSLDGLAGGNEQFF. V usage is TRBV7-9 and J usage is TRBJ2-1; 11 nucleotides agree with TRBD2. V trimming: 1 base; J trimming: 6 bases; junction bases outside the gene matches: 5. The CDR3 is made up of 16 amino acids. Germline assignment: CDR1 SEHNR and CDR2 FQNEAQ (reference sequence).